A single sample gave rise to the 4 T cell receptor beta chains below, sequenced in a study of response to subunit inactivated influenza vaccine. TCRdb independently ran MiXCR on the RT-PCR reads; one entry per CDR3 protein. The repertoire has more than 550,000 distinct CDR3 sequences, about an eighth of them found once; the top ten carry 10%. The sample was PBMCs from blood, taken on the day of vaccination. The receptors here all came from a man aged 45-65 years who received an inactivated influenza vaccine.

This clonotype was detected ten times or more. CDR3 bases: TGTGCCAGCAGCTTAGCGAAGTTAGACAATGAGCAGTTCTTC. Encoded protein: CASSLAKLDNEQFF. The rearrangement links TRBV7-2 to TRBJ2-1; D ambiguous. Germline CDR1 is SGHTA and CDR2 is FQGNSA. This CDR3 has 14 amino acids. Trimming removed 0 bases at V and 5 bases at J, with 8 bases between.

Ten or more counts support this clonotype. The genes are TRBV20-1 and TRBJ2-5, with TRBD2 identical over 13 bases. The CDR3 spans 14 residues. The junction had 4 bases not matched to a gene; V was cut back by 2 bases and J by 7 bases. Looked up from germline, CDR1 is DFQATT and CDR2 is SNEGSKA (reference sequence). CDR3 amino acids: CSARTLAGGATQYF. CDR3 in DNA: TGCAGTGCTAGAACACTAGCGGGAGGGGCGACCCAGTACTTC.

This clonotype was seen more than once but under ten times. The chain recombines TRBV7-9 with TRBJ1-2, with D perhaps TRBD1 (5 bases). Trimming took 3 bases from V and 7 from J, leaving 15 bases between them. CDR3 length: 14 residues. The V gene's germline CDR1 is SEHNR and CDR2 FQNEAQ (reference sequence). CDR3 bases: TGTGCCAGCAGCTTGGGGCAGGCGGGAAGTGGCTACACCTTC. Translation: CASSLGQAGSGYTF.

With regard to this clonotype: A read error may be the cause here, since a much bigger clone is one base away. This chain joins TRBV12-3 or TRBV12-4 and TRBJ2-5; D might be TRBD1 (6 bases). Trimming cost V 1 base and J 3 bases, with 12 bases left between them. The CDR3 runs to 15 residues. Here the CDR3 reads CASSLVGTMEETQYF. The CDR3 DNA reads as TGTGCCAGCAGTTTAGTTGGGACAATGGAAGAGACCCAGTACTTC.